This is a list of T cell receptor beta chains from one sample in a study of T cells in pancreatic ductal adenocarcinoma. Clones were read by immunoSEQ multiplex PCR, and TCRdb kept only the in-frame ones, dropping some. The sample includes 85,000 to 120,000 clones, 90% to 95% of them seen just once. The source material was PBMCs. These receptors were taken from a human donor with pancreatic ductal adenocarcinoma. Each CDR3 is given with its conserved first and last residue. The D gene is left open where the match is weak. Clone sizes are given selectively: once, few, many, or a class where the clone is expanded.

j_call v_call clone_size d_call cdr3_nt cdr3_aa
TRBJ2-7 TRBV28 NA TRBD2 TGTGCCAGCCAAAGCGGGAGCCTTACCTACGAGCAGTACTTC CASQSGSLTYEQYF
TRBJ2-7 TRBV5-4 NA NA TGTGCCAGCAGCGGGGAGCCCACCTACGAGCAGTACTTC CASSGEPTYEQYF
TRBJ2-7 TRBV4-2 NA NA TGTGCCAGCAGCCAAGATGGCGGATACGAGCAGTACTTC CASSQDGGYEQYF
TRBJ2-1 TRBV7-8 NA NA TGTGCCAGCAGCTCCCAATACAATGAGCAGTTCTTC CASSSQYNEQFF
TRBJ2-7 TRBV10-3 once TRBD1 TGTGCCACCGCACGACCCGGGACAGTCGCCTACGAGCAGTACTTC CATARPGTVAYEQYF
TRBJ2-2 TRBV11-3 NA NA TGTGCCAGCAGCCCCTCCTCGACAGACACCGGGGAGCTGTTTTTT CASSPSSTDTGELFF
TRBJ1-2 TRBV19 NA NA TGTGCCAGCACCCCCAGGGGCACTAACTATGGCTACACCTTC CASTPRGTNYGYTF
TRBJ2-7 TRBV2 NA TRBD2 TGTGCCAGCCGGGACAGGATCGGACTAGCGGGAGTCTGGGAGCAGTACTTC CASRDRIGLAGVWEQYF
TRBJ1-4 TRBV7-6 NA TRBD1 TGTGCCAGCAGCTTAGCCGGAACAGGGGGCGATGAAAAACTGTTTTTT CASSLAGTGGDEKLFF
TRBJ2-7 TRBV5-1 NA NA TGCGCCAGCAGCCCCAACGACAGCTACGAGCAGTACTTC CASSPNDSYEQYF
TRBJ1-4 TRBV29-1 NA NA TGCAGCGTTGCTCTACAAAGGGGGGGCAGGAGTGAAAAACTGTTTTTT CSVALQRGGRSEKLFF
TRBJ1-3 TRBV18 NA NA TGTGCCAGCTCCCCGGGGGAACCTGGAAACACCATATATTTT CASSPGEPGNTIYF
TRBJ2-5 TRBV29-1 NA NA TGCAGCGTTGGCGGGACCGGAGAGGAGACCCAGTACTTC CSVGGTGEETQYF
TRBJ2-1 TRBV25-1 NA NA TGTGCCAGCAGTGAATATCAGGGAAGCTCCTACAATGAGCAGTTCTTC CASSEYQGSSYNEQFF
TRBJ2-1 TRBV7-7 NA TRBD1 TGTGCCAGCTCATCGGGACAGGGGACCTTACTGCAGTTCTTC CASSSGQGTLLQFF
TRBJ2-3 TRBV10-3 NA TRBD2 TGTGCCACTAGCGGGAGGGTCGATGATACGCAGTATTTT CATSGRVDDTQYF
TRBJ1-4 TRBV9 once TRBD1 TGTGCCAGCAGCGTATCCGGGACAGGGGAGGAAAAACTGTTTTTT CASSVSGTGEEKLFF
TRBJ1-1 TRBV15 NA TRBD1 TGTGCCACCAGCTTCGGGACAGGTCTCACTGAAGCTTTCTTT CATSFGTGLTEAFF
TRBJ2-1 TRBV6-5 NA NA TGTGCCAGCAGTTACTCAAGCGGAATATACAATGAGCAGTTCTTC CASSYSSGIYNEQFF
TRBJ2-7 TRBV18 NA TRBD1 TGTGCCAGCTCACCCGGGACAGGGAGTTTCTACGAGCAGTACTTC CASSPGTGSFYEQYF
TRBJ2-7 TRBV5-1 NA NA TGCGCCAGCAGCTTGGTCGCAGGGTCGAGGGAGCAGTACTTC CASSLVAGSREQYF
TRBJ2-6 TRBV6-5 NA NA TGTGCCAGCAGTTACAGTCCGGGCTCTGGGGCCAACGTCCTGACTTTC CASSYSPGSGANVLTF
TRBJ2-7 TRBV14 NA NA TGTGCCAGCAGCCAAGCGTACGAGCAGTACTTC CASSQAYEQYF
TRBJ1-4 TRBV7-2 NA NA TGTGCCAGCAGCTTAGCGGGGGGTGGAAATGAAAAACTGTTTTTT CASSLAGGGNEKLFF
TRBJ2-1 TRBV15 NA NA TGTGCCACCAGCAGAGATCTAGCGATCAATGAGCAGTTCTTC CATSRDLAINEQFF
TRBJ2-1 TRBV9 NA TRBD2 TGTGCCAGCAGCGTCCCGAAAGCGGGAGGCATCTACAATGAGCAGTTCTTC CASSVPKAGGIYNEQFF
TRBJ2-7 TRBV4-1 NA TRBD2 TGCGCCAGCAGCCAAGGGGCGGGGGGAGAGCAGTACTTC CASSQGAGGEQYF
TRBJ2-7 TRBV5-1 NA TRBD2 TGCGCCAGCAGCTCCGGGACTAGCGGGCCAATCTACGAGCAGTACTTC CASSSGTSGPIYEQYF
TRBJ2-5 TRBV9 once NA TGTGCCAGCAGCGTAGGGCTAGCCCCTGGGGCCCAGTACTTC CASSVGLAPGAQYF
TRBJ2-5 TRBV6-5 NA NA TGTGCCAGCAGTTTTAGTTCGTGGGCAGAGACCCAGTACTTC CASSFSSWAETQYF
TRBJ1-3 TRBV5-4 once NA TGTGCCACCTCAAGCGACTCTGGAAACACCATATATTTT CATSSDSGNTIYF
TRBJ1-2 TRBV29-1 once TRBD1 TGCAGCGTTTTTCCGGGACAGGGCGGTTACGGCTACACCTTC CSVFPGQGGYGYTF
TRBJ1-2 TRBV19 NA NA TGTGCCAGTAGTATCGACCGGACAGACCCATATGGCTACACCTTC CASSIDRTDPYGYTF
TRBJ2-5 TRBV7-2 NA TRBD1 TGTGCCAGCAGCCTGGGACAGGGGGGGGCCCAGTACTTC CASSLGQGGAQYF
TRBJ2-2 TRBV18 NA TRBD2 TGTGCCAGCTCACGAACGACTGGCGGGAGTAGCGGGGAGCTGTTTTTT CASSRTTGGSSGELFF
TRBJ2-7 TRBV6-1 NA NA TGTGCCAGCAGGCTACTGGACACTGCCTCCTACGAGCAGTACTTC CASRLLDTASYEQYF
TRBJ2-7 TRBV7-9 NA TRBD2 TGTGCCAGCAGCTCCTGGACTAGCGGCTACGAGCAGTACTTC CASSSWTSGYEQYF
TRBJ2-3 TRBV6-1 once NA TGTGCCAGCAGTGAAGGTACTAGCTTCACGGATACGCAGTATTTT CASSEGTSFTDTQYF
TRBJ2-7 TRBV10-3 NA TRBD2 TGTGCCATCGATGGCGGGAGGAGCTCCTACGAGCAGTACTTC CAIDGGRSSYEQYF